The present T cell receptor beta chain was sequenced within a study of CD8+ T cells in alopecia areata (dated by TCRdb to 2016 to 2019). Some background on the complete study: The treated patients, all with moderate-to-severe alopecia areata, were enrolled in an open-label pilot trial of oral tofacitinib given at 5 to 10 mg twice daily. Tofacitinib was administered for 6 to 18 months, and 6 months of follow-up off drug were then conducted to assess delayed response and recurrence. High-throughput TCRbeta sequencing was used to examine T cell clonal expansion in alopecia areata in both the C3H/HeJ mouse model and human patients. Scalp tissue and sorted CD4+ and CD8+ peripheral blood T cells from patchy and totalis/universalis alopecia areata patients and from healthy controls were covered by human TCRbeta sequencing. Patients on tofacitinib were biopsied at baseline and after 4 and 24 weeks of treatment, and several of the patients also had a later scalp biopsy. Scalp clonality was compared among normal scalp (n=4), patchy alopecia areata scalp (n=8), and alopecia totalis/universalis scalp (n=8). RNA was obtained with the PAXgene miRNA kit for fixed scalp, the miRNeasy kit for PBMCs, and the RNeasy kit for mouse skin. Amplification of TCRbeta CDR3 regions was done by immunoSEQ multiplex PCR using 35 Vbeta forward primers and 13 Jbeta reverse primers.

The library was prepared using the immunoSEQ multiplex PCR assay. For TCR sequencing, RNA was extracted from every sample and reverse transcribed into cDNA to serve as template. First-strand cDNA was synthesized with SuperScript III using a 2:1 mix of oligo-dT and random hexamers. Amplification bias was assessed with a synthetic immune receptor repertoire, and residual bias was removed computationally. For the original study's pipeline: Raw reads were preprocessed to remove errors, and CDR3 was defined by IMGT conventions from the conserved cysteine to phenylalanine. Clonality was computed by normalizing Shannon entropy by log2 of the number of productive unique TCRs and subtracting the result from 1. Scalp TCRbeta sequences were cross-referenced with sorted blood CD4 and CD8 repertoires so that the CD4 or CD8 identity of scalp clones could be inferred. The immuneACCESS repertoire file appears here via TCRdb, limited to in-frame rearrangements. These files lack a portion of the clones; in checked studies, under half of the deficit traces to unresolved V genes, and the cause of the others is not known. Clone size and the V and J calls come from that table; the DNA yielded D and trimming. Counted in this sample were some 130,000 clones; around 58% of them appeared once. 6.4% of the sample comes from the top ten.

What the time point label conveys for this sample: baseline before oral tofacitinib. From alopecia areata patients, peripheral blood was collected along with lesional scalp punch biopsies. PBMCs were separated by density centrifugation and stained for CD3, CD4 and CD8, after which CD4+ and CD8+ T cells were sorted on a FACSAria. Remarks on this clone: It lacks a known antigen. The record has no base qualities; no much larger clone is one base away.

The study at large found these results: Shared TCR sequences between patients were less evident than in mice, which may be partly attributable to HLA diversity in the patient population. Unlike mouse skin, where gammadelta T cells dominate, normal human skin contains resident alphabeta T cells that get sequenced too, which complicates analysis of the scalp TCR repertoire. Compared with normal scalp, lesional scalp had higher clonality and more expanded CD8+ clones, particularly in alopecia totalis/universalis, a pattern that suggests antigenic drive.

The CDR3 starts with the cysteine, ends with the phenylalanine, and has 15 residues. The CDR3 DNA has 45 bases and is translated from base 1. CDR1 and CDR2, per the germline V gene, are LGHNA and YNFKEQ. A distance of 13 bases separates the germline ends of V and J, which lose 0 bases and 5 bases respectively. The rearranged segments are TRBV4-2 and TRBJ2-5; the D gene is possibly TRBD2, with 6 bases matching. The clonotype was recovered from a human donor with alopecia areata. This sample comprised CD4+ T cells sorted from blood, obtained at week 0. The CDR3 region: CASSQEGLTGETQYF. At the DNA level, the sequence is TGTGCCAGCAGCCAAGAAGGACTAACGGGGGAGACCCAGTACTTC.